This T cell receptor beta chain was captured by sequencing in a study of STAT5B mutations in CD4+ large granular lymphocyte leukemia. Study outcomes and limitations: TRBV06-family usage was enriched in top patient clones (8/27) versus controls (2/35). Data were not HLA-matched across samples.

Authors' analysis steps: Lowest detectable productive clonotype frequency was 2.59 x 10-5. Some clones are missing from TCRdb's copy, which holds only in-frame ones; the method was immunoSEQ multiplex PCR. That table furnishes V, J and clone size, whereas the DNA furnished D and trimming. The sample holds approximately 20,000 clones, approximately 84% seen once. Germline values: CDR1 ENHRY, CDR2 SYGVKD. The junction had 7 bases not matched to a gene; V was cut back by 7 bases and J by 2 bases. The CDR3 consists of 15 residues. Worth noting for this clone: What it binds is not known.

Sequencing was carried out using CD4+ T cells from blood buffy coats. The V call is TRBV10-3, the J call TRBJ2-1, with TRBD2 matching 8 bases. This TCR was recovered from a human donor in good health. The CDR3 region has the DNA TGTGCCATCATGGCTAGCGGGCTTACCTACAATGAGCAGTTCTTC. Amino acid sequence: CAIMASGLTYNEQFF.